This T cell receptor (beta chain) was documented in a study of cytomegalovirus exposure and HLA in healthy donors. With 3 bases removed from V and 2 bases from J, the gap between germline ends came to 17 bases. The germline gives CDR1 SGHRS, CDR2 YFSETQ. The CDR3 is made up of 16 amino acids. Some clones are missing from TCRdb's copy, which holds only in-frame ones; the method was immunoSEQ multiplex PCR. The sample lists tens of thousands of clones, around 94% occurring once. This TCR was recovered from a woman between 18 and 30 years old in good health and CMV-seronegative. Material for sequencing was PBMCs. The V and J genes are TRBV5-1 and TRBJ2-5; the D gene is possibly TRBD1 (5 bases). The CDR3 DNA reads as TGCGCCAGCAGCTCAATGCCTTCGACAGCACAAGAGACCCAGTACTTC. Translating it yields CASSSMPSTAQETQYF. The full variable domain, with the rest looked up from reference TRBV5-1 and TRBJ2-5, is KAGVTQTPRYLIKTRGQQVTLSCSPISGHRSVSWYQQTPGQGLQFLFEYFSETQRNKGNFPGRFSGRQFSNSRSEMNVSTLELGDSALYLCASSSMPSTAQETQYFGPGTRLLVL.